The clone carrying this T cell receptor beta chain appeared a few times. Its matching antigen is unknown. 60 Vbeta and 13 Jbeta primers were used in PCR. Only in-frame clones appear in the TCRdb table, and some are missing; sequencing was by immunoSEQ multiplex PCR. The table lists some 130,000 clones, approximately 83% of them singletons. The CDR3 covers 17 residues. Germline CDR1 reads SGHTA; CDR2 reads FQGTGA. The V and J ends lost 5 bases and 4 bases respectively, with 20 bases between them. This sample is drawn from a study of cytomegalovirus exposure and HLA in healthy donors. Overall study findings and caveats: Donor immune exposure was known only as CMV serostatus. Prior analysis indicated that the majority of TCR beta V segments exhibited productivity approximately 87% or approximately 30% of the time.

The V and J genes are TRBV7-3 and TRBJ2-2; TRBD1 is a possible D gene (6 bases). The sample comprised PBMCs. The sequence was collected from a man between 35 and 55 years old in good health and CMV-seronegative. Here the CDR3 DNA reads TGTGCCAGCAGCCAACGAGTCCCGGGACATTTCACCGGGGAGCTGTTTTTT. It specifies CASSQRVPGHFTGELFF.